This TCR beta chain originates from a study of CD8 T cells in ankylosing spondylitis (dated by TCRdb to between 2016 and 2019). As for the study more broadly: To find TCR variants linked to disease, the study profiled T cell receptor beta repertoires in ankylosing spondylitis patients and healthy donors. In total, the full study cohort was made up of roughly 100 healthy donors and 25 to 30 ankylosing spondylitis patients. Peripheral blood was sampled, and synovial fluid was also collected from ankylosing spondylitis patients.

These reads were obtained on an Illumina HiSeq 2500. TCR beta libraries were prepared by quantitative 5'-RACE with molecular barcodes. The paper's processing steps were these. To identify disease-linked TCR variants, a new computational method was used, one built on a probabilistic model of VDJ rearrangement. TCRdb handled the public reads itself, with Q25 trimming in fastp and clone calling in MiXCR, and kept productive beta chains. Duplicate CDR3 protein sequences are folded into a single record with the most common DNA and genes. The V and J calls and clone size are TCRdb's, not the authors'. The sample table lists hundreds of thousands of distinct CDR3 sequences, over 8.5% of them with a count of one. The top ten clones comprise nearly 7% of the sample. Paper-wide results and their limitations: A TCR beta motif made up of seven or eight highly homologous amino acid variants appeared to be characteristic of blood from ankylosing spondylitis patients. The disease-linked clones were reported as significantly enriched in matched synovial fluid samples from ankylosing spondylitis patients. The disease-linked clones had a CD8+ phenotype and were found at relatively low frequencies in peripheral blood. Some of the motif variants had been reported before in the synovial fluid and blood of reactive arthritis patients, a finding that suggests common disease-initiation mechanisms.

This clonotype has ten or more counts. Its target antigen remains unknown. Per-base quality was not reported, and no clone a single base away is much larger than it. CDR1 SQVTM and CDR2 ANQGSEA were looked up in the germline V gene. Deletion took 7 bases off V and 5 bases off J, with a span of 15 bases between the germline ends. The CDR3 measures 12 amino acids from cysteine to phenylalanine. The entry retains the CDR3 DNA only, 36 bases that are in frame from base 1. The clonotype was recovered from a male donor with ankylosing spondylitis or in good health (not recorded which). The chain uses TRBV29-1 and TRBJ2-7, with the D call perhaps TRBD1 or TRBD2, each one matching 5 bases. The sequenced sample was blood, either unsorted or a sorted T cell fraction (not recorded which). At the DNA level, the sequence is TGCAGCGCGGGGACCGCCCCCAACGAGCAGTACTTC. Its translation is CSAGTAPNEQYF.